The TCR beta chain described here comes from a study of beta chain features in type 1 diabetes. General study results and limits: TCRB CDR3s from Type 1 diabetes patients were moderately but significantly shorter in all four CD4+ subsets.

This clone came up a few times. The antigen is not known. The authors reverse transcribed all of the isolated RNA, so sequencing captured expressed TCRB transcripts. The protocol was immunoSEQ multiplex PCR, while the TCRdb copy is restricted to in-frame clones and leaves out a portion. The sample carries a few hundred thousand clones, approximately 16% recorded once. The germline V gene has CDR1 LNHNV and CDR2 YYDKDF (reference sequence). CDR3 length: 15 amino acids. The trim removed 1 base at V and 0 bases at J, leaving 0 bases unmatched. The chain recombines TRBV15 with TRBJ1-5, with 7 bases identical to TRBD1. The sequence was obtained from a man between 25 and 39 years old with type 1 diabetes. The sample was naive CD4+ T cells from blood. The CDR3, as DNA: TGTGCCACCAGCAGAGGACAGGGTAGCAATCAGCCCCAGCATTTT. Protein product: CATSRGQGSNQPQHF.